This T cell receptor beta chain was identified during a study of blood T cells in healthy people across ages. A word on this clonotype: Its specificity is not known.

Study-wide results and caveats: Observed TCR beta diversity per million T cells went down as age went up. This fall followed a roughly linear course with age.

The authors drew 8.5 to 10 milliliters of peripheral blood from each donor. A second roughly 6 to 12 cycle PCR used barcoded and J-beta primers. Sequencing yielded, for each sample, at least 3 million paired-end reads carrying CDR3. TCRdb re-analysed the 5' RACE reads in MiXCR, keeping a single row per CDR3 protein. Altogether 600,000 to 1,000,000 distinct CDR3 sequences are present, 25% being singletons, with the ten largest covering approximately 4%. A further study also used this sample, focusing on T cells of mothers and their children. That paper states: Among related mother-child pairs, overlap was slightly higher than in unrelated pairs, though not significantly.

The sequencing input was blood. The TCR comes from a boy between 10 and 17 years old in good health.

CDR3 in DNA: TGCAGCGTTTCGCAGGGGGCTGGCTCAACTAATGAAAAACTGTTTTTT. Protein product: CSVSQGAGSTNEKLFF. The chain recombines TRBV29-1 with TRBJ1-4, with TRBD1 identical over 8 bases. Losses at the gene ends were 5 bases for V and 0 bases for J; bases not matched to a gene: 8. The CDR3 loop spans 16 amino acids. Germline CDR1 and CDR2: SQVTM and ANQGSEA.